The count of the clone carrying this TCR beta chain is one. Its target is unknown. As to time point: 2015-2016 season, 7 days after influenza vaccination. Donors with HIV/AIDS, active malignancy, immunomodulators or active illness were excluded. Blood volume per time point ranged from about 35 to 100 mL. This entry comes from a study of follicular helper T cells after annual influenza vaccination. The CDR3 is 15 residues long. CDR1 is SGHDN and CDR2 is FVKESK in the germline V gene. V lost 4 bases, J lost 2 bases, and 12 bases lay in between. Generated by immunoSEQ multiplex PCR, the TCRdb table keeps only in-frame clones and is missing some. This repertoire shows more than 5,500 clones, around 80% found once; its top ten account for 0.45% to 0.55%. Study-wide results and caveats: Recurrent ICOS+CD38+ cTfh clonotypes included tetramer and AIM influenza-specific ones. ICOS-CD38- cTfh most often held earlier Day 7 ICOS+CD38+ clones.

The sequencing used CXCR5- memory CD4+ T cells sorted from blood, collected 7 days after influenza vaccination. V is TRBV14 and J is TRBJ1-3; no clear D. This clonotype was obtained from an adult who received the influenza vaccine. The CDR3: CASSPYGRPGNTIYF. In DNA form, the CDR3 reads TGTGCCAGCAGCCCCTATGGGAGGCCTGGAAACACCATATATTTT.